The 30 T cell receptor beta chains reported below all come from one sample, sequenced in a study of shared clonotypes between healthy human individuals. The assay was immunoSEQ multiplex PCR, and TCRdb's table has in-frame clones only and misses some. The sample has fewer than 600,000 clones; roughly four fifths are singletons. The sequencing sample was made of PBMCs. These receptor sequences come from a woman aged 35 to 49 in good health. Some clones in this sample may be carry-over from other donors' samples.

The V and J genes are TRBV27 and TRBJ1-5; D remains unclear. The CDR3 runs to 15 residues. Germline V gives CDR1 MNHEY, CDR2 SMNVEV (reference sequence). V lost 1 base to trimming and J lost 4 bases, with 11 bases between them. Here the CDR3 DNA reads TGTGCCAGCAGTTTATATGGATTATATAATCAGCCCCAGCATTTT. It codes for CASSLYGLYNQPQHF.

The chain recombines TRBV11-2 with TRBJ2-1, with D tentatively TRBD2 (5 bases). The CDR3 has 14 amino acids. Germline V gene sequence: CDR1 SGHAT, CDR2 FQNNGV. Trimming left V 0 bases short and J 6 bases short, with 9 bases between. The CDR3 reads CASSLDTAGNEQFF. Here the CDR3 DNA reads TGTGCCAGCAGCTTAGATACGGCGGGCAATGAGCAGTTCTTC.

CDR3 protein: CASSRDLDEKLFF. DNA of the CDR3: TGTGCCAGTAGTAGGGACCTAGACGAAAAACTGTTTTTT. V usage is TRBV19 and J usage is TRBJ1-4; tentative D call: TRBD1 (5 bases). Germline V gene lookup returns CDR1 LNHDA and CDR2 SQIVND (reference sequence). The CDR3 has 13 amino acids. V lost 4 bases and J 8 bases, leaving 11 bases between the germline ends.

V and J are TRBV28 and TRBJ2-7, with D maybe TRBD2 (6 bases). Germline V lookup: CDR1 MDHEN, CDR2 SYDVKM. This CDR3 is 11 amino acids long. Deletions cut 7 bases from V and 7 bases from J, with 11 bases between. The chain's CDR3 is CASTTGVEQYF. Here the CDR3 DNA reads TGTGCCAGCACAACGGGGGTTGAGCAGTACTTC.

The chain recombines TRBV30 with TRBJ1-4; D is perhaps TRBD1 (5 bases). V gave up 7 bases and J gave up 4 bases, with 13 bases separating them. The CDR3 has 13 amino acids. In germline, CDR1 is GTSNPN, CDR2 SVGIG (reference sequence). The CDR3 loop reads CALERTNNEKLFF. The CDR3 nucleotides read TGTGCCTTAGAACGGACAAATAATGAAAAACTGTTTTTT.

The gene calls are TRBV11-2 and TRBJ1-1; D is possibly TRBD1 (5 bases). V lost 1 base and J 0 bases, leaving 12 bases between the germline ends. Germline CDR1 and CDR2: SGHAT and FQNNGV. The CDR3 totals 16 residues. The CDR3 DNA reads as TGTGCCAGCAGCTTAGGACGGGACGGAATGAACACTGAAGCTTTCTTT. Encoded protein: CASSLGRDGMNTEAFF.

The rearrangement uses TRBV5-1 and TRBJ2-5; possibly TRBD1 for D (6 bases). V lost 5 bases and J lost 5, with 13 bases in between. Germline V lookup: CDR1 SGHRS, CDR2 YFSETQ. The CDR3 is 13 residues long. The CDR3 protein is CASRQGPRETQYF. The CDR3 nucleotides are TGCGCCAGCAGGCAGGGGCCTCGGGAGACCCAGTACTTC. Combining the CDR3 with reference TRBV5-1 and TRBJ2-5 gives the whole variable domain KAGVTQTPRYLIKTRGQQVTLSCSPISGHRSVSWYQQTPGQGLQFLFEYFSETQRNKGNFPGRFSGRQFSNSRSEMNVSTLELGDSALYLCASRQGPRETQYFGPGTRLLVL.

The rearrangement links TRBV28 to TRBJ1-4, with 7 bases that match TRBD1. Trimming at V came to 6 bases and at J to 2 bases, leaving 0 bases not matched to a gene. This CDR3 is built from 13 residues. CDR1 is MDHEN and CDR2 is SYDVKM in the germline V gene. The DNA for the CDR3 is TGTGCCAGCAGGGGACAGACTAATGAAAAACTGTTTTTT. Amino acid sequence: CASRGQTNEKLFF.

The CDR3 DNA reads as TGCGCCAGCTCTCCGGGTGGGCCAAGACAGGGAAGTACCTACAATGAGCAGTTCTTC. Protein: CASSPGGPRQGSTYNEQFF. V and J are TRBV4-1 and TRBJ2-1; 7 nucleotides align to TRBD1. The CDR3 is 19 residues long. Trimming cost V 8 bases and J 2 bases; bases outside gene matches: 21. Germline V CDR1 and CDR2: MGHRA, YSYEKL.

The rearrangement links TRBV28 to TRBJ1-5; D is ambiguous. From germline, CDR1 is MDHEN and CDR2 SYDVKM. With 3 bases removed from V and 2 bases from J, the gap between germline ends came to 8 bases. The CDR3 runs 14 residues. CDR3 DNA sequence: TGTGCCAGCAGTTTCAGGTCGGGCAATCAGCCCCAGCATTTT. Its translation: CASSFRSGNQPQHF.

The V and J genes are TRBV5-1 and TRBJ2-5; the match to TRBD2 covers 15 bases. V lost 7 bases to trimming and J lost 4 bases; unmatched junction nucleotides: 5. Germline assignment: CDR1 SGHRS and CDR2 YFSETQ. The CDR3 covers 15 residues. CDR3 sequence reads: CASSGLAGGGETQYF. The DNA of the CDR3 is TGCGCCAGCTCAGGACTAGCGGGAGGGGGAGAGACCCAGTACTTC.

The chain joins TRBV7-9 to TRBJ2-2, with unresolved D. There are 14 residues in the CDR3. CDR1 and CDR2 (germline): SEHNR, FQNEAQ (reference sequence). V was trimmed by 5 bases and J by 4 bases, leaving 11 bases between them. In DNA form, the CDR3 reads TGTGCCAGCAGCCCGACCCCGGGCACCGGGGAGCTGTTTTTT. Protein sequence: CASSPTPGTGELFF.

This chain joins TRBV10-3 and TRBJ1-5; TRBD1 aligns across 8 bases. V lost 6 bases, J lost 2 bases, and 3 bases stayed unmatched. The CDR3 totals 14 residues. The germline gives CDR1 ENHRY, CDR2 SYGVKD. The CDR3 nucleotides read TGTGCCATCAGCTTACAGGGGGGCAATCAGCCCCAGCATTTT. This encodes CAISLQGGNQPQHF.

This chain connects TRBV4-3 to TRBJ2-2; 7 bases fit TRBD2. The CDR3 runs 17 residues. V gave up 4 bases and J gave up 6 bases; unmatched junction bases: 14. The germline V gene encodes CDR1 LGHNA and CDR2 YSLEER. CDR3: CASSPSTRGFPPGELFF. The CDR3 DNA reads TGCGCCAGCAGCCCCTCCACGCGGGGGTTCCCCCCCGGGGAGCTGTTTTTT.

This chain joins TRBV9 and TRBJ2-5, with 11 bases matching TRBD2. J lost 5 bases, V lost 2 bases, and 5 bases had no gene match. CDR1 and CDR2 from the germline V gene are SGDLS and YYNGEE. CDR3 length: 15 amino acids. The CDR3 region has the DNA TGTGCCAGCAGCGTCACAGCTAGCGGGGGGGAGACCCAGTACTTC. As protein: CASSVTASGGETQYF. Drawing the rest from reference TRBV9 and TRBJ2-5, the complete variable domain is DSGVTQTPKHLITATGQRVTLRCSPRSGDLSVYWYQQSLDQGLQFLIQYYNGEERAKGNILERFSAQQFPDLHSELNLSSLELGDSALYFCASSVTASGGETQYFGPGTRLLVL.

This clone showed up just once. The chain couples TRBV5-1 to TRBJ1-5; D might be TRBD1 (5 bases). From germline, CDR1 is SGHRS and CDR2 YFSETQ. Trimming took off 0 bases at V and 0 bases at J, with 16 bases between the two ends. This CDR3 has 18 amino acids. The CDR3 protein is CASSLDPRDPYSNQPQHF. The CDR3 DNA reads TGCGCCAGCAGCTTGGACCCCCGGGACCCATATAGCAATCAGCCCCAGCATTTT.

The J gene is TRBJ2-7, the V gene TRBV2; the D gene is possibly TRBD2 (6 bases). The CDR3 runs to 12 residues. Germline CDR1 SNHLY, CDR2 FYNNEI. The germline V and J ends were trimmed by 6 bases and 4 bases, with 10 bases remaining between them. The CDR3 nucleotides read TGTGCCAGCAGAGGAGGGAAGTACGAGCAGTACTTC. It encodes CASRGGKYEQYF.

J is TRBJ2-1 and V is TRBV7-9, with D perhaps TRBD2 (5 bases). V was trimmed by 1 base and J by 3 bases, leaving 22 bases between them. Germline CDR1 and CDR2: SEHNR and FQNEAQ (reference sequence). The CDR3 runs 19 residues. CDR3 region: CASSLEMRGKAAFYNEQFF. CDR3 nucleotide sequence: TGTGCCAGCAGCTTAGAGATGAGAGGAAAAGCGGCATTCTACAATGAGCAGTTCTTC.

CDR3 coding DNA: TGTGCCAGCAGTGACCCGGTTGGACATTTCCCCTACGAGCAGTACTTC. It yields the protein CASSDPVGHFPYEQYF. This sequence joins TRBV6-1 and TRBJ2-7; D may be TRBD1 (5 bases). CDR1 is MNHNS and CDR2 is SASEGT in the germline V gene. Trimming stripped 3 bases from V and 2 bases from J, with 17 bases between. CDR3 length equals 16 residues.

The chain couples TRBV6-6 to TRBJ2-5; D might be TRBD1 (6 bases). V lost 6 bases and J 1 base, leaving 12 bases between the germline ends. CDR1 and CDR2 (germline): MNHNY, SVGAGI (reference sequence). This CDR3 spans 14 amino acids. The CDR3 region is CASSRNRVQETQYF. The CDR3 DNA follows: TGTGCCAGCAGCCGCAACAGGGTCCAAGAGACCCAGTACTTC.

This chain joins TRBV2 and TRBJ2-1; 8 nucleotides align to TRBD1. The V and J ends lost 5 bases and 7 bases, in that order; junction bases with no gene match: 7. The CDR3 contains 14 residues. Per the germline V gene, CDR1 is SNHLY and CDR2 is FYNNEI. The CDR3 here is CASSWTGSKNEQFF. CDR3 in DNA: TGTGCCAGCAGTTGGACAGGGAGTAAGAATGAGCAGTTCTTC.

The J gene is TRBJ1-4, the V gene TRBV6-1; D remains ambiguous. Trimming took 5 bases from V and 2 from J, leaving 9 bases between them. Germline V gives CDR1 MNHNS, CDR2 SASEGT. The CDR3 spans 14 residues. The CDR3, as DNA: TGTGCCAGCAGTTGGGGAGCGACTAATGAAAAACTGTTTTTT. Encoded protein: CASSWGATNEKLFF.

The chain is built from TRBV13 and TRBJ2-3; the D gene is possibly TRBD2 (5 bases). The germline V gene has CDR1 PRHDT and CDR2 FYEKMQ (reference sequence). The length of the CDR3 is 13 residues. The ends were cut back, 5 bases at V and 4 bases at J, with 10 bases in the middle. The DNA of the CDR3 is TGTGCCAGCAGCCCCACGGGGTCAGATACGCAGTATTTT. The encoded protein is CASSPTGSDTQYF.

This clone was counted a few times. V and J are TRBV4-3 and TRBJ2-3; TRBD2 matches at 8 bases. The CDR3 totals 15 residues. Germline V gene lookup returns CDR1 LGHNA and CDR2 YSLEER. The ends lost 0 bases at V and 9 bases at J; junction bases unmatched: 8. The CDR3 here is CASSQDRGTSPTQYF. The CDR3 DNA reads TGCGCCAGCAGCCAAGACCGGGGGACTAGTCCAACGCAGTATTTT.

V gene TRBV5-1 combines with J gene TRBJ2-3; 9 nucleotides align to TRBD2. Trimming took 0 bases from V and 5 from J; bases not matched to a gene: 7. Germline values: CDR1 SGHRS, CDR2 YFSETQ. There are 16 residues in the CDR3. CDR3 coding DNA: TGCGCCAGCAGCTTGGGGCCTAGCGGGATAGGAGATACGCAGTATTTT. Translating gives CASSLGPSGIGDTQYF.

The CDR3 DNA reads as TGTGCCAGCAGTGGCGAGGCATCTGGGGCCAACGTCCTGACTTTC. Translation gives CASSGEASGANVLTF. The gene calls are TRBV2 and TRBJ2-6, with D uncertain. With 4 bases removed from V and 1 base from J, the gap between germline ends came to 8 bases. CDR3 length: 15 amino acids. CDR1 and CDR2 from the germline V gene are SNHLY and FYNNEI. The variable domain in full, with the rest retrieved from reference TRBV2 and TRBJ2-6, is EPEVTQTPSHQVTQMGQEVILRCVPISNHLYFYWYRQILGQKVEFLVSFYNNEISEKSEIFDDQFSVERPDGSNFTLKIRSTKLEDSAMYFCASSGEASGANVLTFGAGSRLTVL.

The chain has TRBV6-5 and TRBJ2-7; 7 nucleotides match TRBD2. This CDR3 region has 13 residues. From germline, CDR1 is MNHEY and CDR2 SVGAGI. Trimming took 4 bases from V and 5 from J; bases not matched to a gene: 5. CDR3 bases: TGTGCCAGCAGTTTTGGGGGGGTCGACGAGCAGTACTTC. Encoded protein: CASSFGGVDEQYF.

The chain couples TRBV10-3 to TRBJ2-3; D gene uncertain. The germline V and J ends were trimmed by 2 bases and 2 bases, with 11 bases remaining between them. CDR1 ENHRY and CDR2 SYGVKD come from the germline V gene. CDR3 length: 15 amino acids. The CDR3 DNA reads as TGTGCCATCAGTGAGAGCACCCGCCTCACAGATACGCAGTATTTT. This gives the protein CAISESTRLTDTQYF.

The chain links TRBV5-4 to TRBJ2-1; TRBD1 might be the D (6 bases). This CDR3 region has 14 residues. Germline values: CDR1 SGHNT, CDR2 YYREEE (reference sequence). Trimming shortened V by 4 bases and J by 2 bases, and 10 bases separated the two germline ends. As DNA, the CDR3 is TGTGCCAGCAGCACGACAGGACCCTACAATGAGCAGTTCTTC. This sequence encodes CASSTTGPYNEQFF.

J is TRBJ2-3 and V is TRBV19, with 9 bases matching TRBD1. Trimming took 3 bases from V and 5 from J; bases not matched to a gene: 6. There are 15 residues in the CDR3. Looked up from germline, CDR1 is LNHDA and CDR2 is SQIVND (reference sequence). The CDR3 is CASSMDRGELDTQYF. The CDR3 DNA is TGTGCCAGTAGTATGGACAGGGGAGAGTTAGATACGCAGTATTTT.